A single sample gave rise to the 22 T cell receptor beta chains below, sequenced in a study of shared T cell receptors in the human thymus. Data came from immunoSEQ multiplex PCR; TCRdb stores just in-frame clones and leaves some out. The sample lists hundreds of thousands of clones, around 87% seen once, with over 0.008% in the top ten. This sample also belongs to another study, concerning human thymus T cells.

The sequencing sample was made of thymocytes. The receptors shown here come from a boy in the first two years of life with a congenital heart defect.

This clone has only a few counts. The chain uses TRBV5-1 and TRBJ2-1, with 7 bases that match TRBD1. The V segment lost 5 bases and the J segment 0 bases; nucleotides outside the gene matches: 8. Germline V gene data show CDR1 as SGHRS and CDR2 as YFSETQ. The CDR3 is 16 amino acids. Here the CDR3 reads CASSPHRDSSYNEQFF. DNA of the CDR3: TGCGCCAGCAGTCCCCACCGGGACAGCTCCTACAATGAGCAGTTCTTC.

V gene TRBV9 combines with J gene TRBJ1-2; 7 nucleotides match TRBD1. The CDR3 totals 16 residues. Germline CDR1 and CDR2: SGDLS and YYNGEE. Unmatched junction bases numbered 11, after V lost 2 bases and J lost 4 bases. DNA for the CDR3: TGTGCCAGCAGCGTCCCCCGCGGAGGGGGCTTCTATGGCTACACCTTC. Protein: CASSVPRGGGFYGYTF.

V gene TRBV6-5 combines with J gene TRBJ2-6; D is ambiguous. CDR1 and CDR2 (germline): MNHEY, SVGAGI. CDR3 length equals 15 residues. The V and J ends lost 7 bases and 1 base respectively, with 11 bases between them. CDR3 in amino acids: CASTQDGSGANVLTF. The CDR3 DNA sequence: TGTGCCAGCACCCAAGACGGGTCTGGGGCCAACGTCCTGACTTTC.

V gene TRBV7-2 combines with J gene TRBJ1-5; 8 bases are shared with TRBD1. V gave up 0 bases and J gave up 4 bases; unmatched junction bases: 8. The CDR3 extends over 17 amino acids. From germline, CDR1 is SGHTA and CDR2 FQGNSA. The CDR3 protein is CASSLALTGEGNQPQHF. In DNA, the CDR3 is TGTGCCAGCAGCTTAGCCCTGACAGGGGAAGGGAATCAGCCCCAGCATTTT.

This clone was observed once. The gene calls are TRBV14 and TRBJ2-2; 14 bases agree with TRBD2. The junction had 8 bases not matched to a gene; V was cut back by 1 base and J by 7 bases. The CDR3 loop spans 18 amino acids. Germline V CDR1 and CDR2: SGHDN, FVKESK. CDR3 protein: CASSQVSWTSGRSGELFF. In DNA, the CDR3 is TGTGCCAGCAGCCAAGTCTCATGGACTAGCGGGAGGAGCGGGGAGCTGTTTTTT.

V gene TRBV6-1 combines with J gene TRBJ2-7, with TRBD1 as a possible D gene (5 bases). Trimming shortened V by 3 bases and J by 0 bases, and 15 bases separated the two germline ends. CDR3 length: 16 amino acids. CDR1 and CDR2 (germline): MNHNS, SASEGT. This chain's CDR3 is CASSEGRQSTSYEQYF. DNA of the CDR3: TGTGCCAGCAGTGAGGGTAGACAGTCCACCTCCTACGAGCAGTACTTC.

The CDR3, as DNA: TGTGCTAGTGGTCCCCCAGCGACTTTTGGCGGGGAGCTGTTTTTT. It codes for CASGPPATFGGELFF. The rearrangement links TRBV12-5 to TRBJ2-2; no firm D call. Per the germline V gene, CDR1 is LGHNT and CDR2 is FRNRAP. The CDR3 length is 15 residues. V was pared by 5 bases and J by 7 bases, with 17 bases between. Full variable domain (rest looked up from reference TRBV12-5 and TRBJ2-2): DARVTQTPRHKVTEMGQEVTMRCQPILGHNTVFWYRQTMMQGLELLAYFRNRAPLDDSGMPKDRFSAEMPDATLATLKIQPSEPRDSAVYFCASGPPATFGGELFFGEGSRLTVL.

The chain uses TRBV14 and TRBJ2-1; D possibly corresponds to TRBD2 (6 bases). Trimming took 0 bases from V and 1 from J, leaving 19 bases between them. The CDR3 contains 19 residues. Germline V gene lookup returns CDR1 SGHDN and CDR2 FVKESK. CDR3 bases: TGTGCCAGCAGCCAAGATCGGGGCAGCGGGTTTGGGTCCTACAATGAGCAGTTCTTC. It codes for CASSQDRGSGFGSYNEQFF. Full variable domain (missing parts from reference TRBV14 and TRBJ2-1): EAGVTQFPSHSVIEKGQTVTLRCDPISGHDNLYWYRRVMGKEIKFLLHFVKESKQDESGMPNNRFLAERTGGTYSTLKVQPAELEDSGVYFCASSQDRGSGFGSYNEQFFGPGTRLTVL.

This clone appeared once. The CDR3 DNA reads as TGTGCCAGCAGTTTATGGGGGTGGCAGGGACAGGGGTGGAATGGCTACACCTTC. This encodes CASSLWGWQGQGWNGYTF. The chain recombines TRBV28 with TRBJ1-2; 10 nucleotides agree with TRBD1. This CDR3 has 18 amino acids. V gave up 0 bases and J gave up 6 bases; unmatched junction bases: 13. CDR1 is MDHEN and CDR2 is SYDVKM in the germline V gene.

In this sample, this clone turned up once. This chain connects TRBV28 to TRBJ2-7; 7 nucleotides align to TRBD1. Losses at the gene ends were 11 bases for V and 4 bases for J; bases not matched to a gene: 17. Germline V lookup: CDR1 MDHEN, CDR2 SYDVKM. There are 15 residues in the CDR3. CDR3 sequence reads: CAAKPSTGLAYEQYF. The CDR3 bases are TGTGCCGCTAAGCCCTCGACAGGGTTGGCTTACGAGCAGTACTTC.

This rearrangement joins TRBV28 to TRBJ1-5; TRBD1 matches at 9 bases. V dropped 3 bases and J dropped 4; count of bases not matched to a gene: 4. Germline assignment: CDR1 MDHEN and CDR2 SYDVKM. The CDR3 loop spans 15 amino acids. CDR3 sequence reads: CASSLAGTGNQPQHF. As DNA, the CDR3 is TGTGCCAGCAGTTTGGCCGGGACAGGGAATCAGCCCCAGCATTTT.

The chain carries TRBV4-3 and TRBJ1-3, with TRBD1 matching over 10 bases. In germline, CDR1 is LGHNA, CDR2 YSLEER. Unmatched junction bases numbered 11, after V lost 0 bases and J lost 3 bases. The CDR3 is 19 amino acids. The CDR3 protein is CASSQESDRGRLGGNTIYF. The CDR3 DNA reads TGCGCCAGCAGCCAAGAATCCGACAGGGGGCGCCTCGGTGGAAACACCATATATTTT.

This sequence joins TRBV28 and TRBJ2-3, with 10 positions matching TRBD2. CDR3 size: 17 residues. Trimming cost V 2 bases and J 4 bases; bases outside gene matches: 9. Germline V gene sequence: CDR1 MDHEN, CDR2 SYDVKM. CDR3 region: CASSLGPPSGSSDTQYF. CDR3 sequence (DNA): TGTGCCAGCAGTTTAGGCCCCCCTAGCGGGAGTTCAGATACGCAGTATTTT. Supplemented by reference TRBV28 and TRBJ2-3, the full variable domain reads DVKVTQSSRYLVKRTGEKVFLECVQDMDHENMFWYRQDPGLGLRLIYFSYDVKMKEKGDIPEGYSVSREKKERFSLILESASTNQTSMYLCASSLGPPSGSSDTQYFGPGTRLTVL.

This chain links TRBV6-5 with TRBJ1-6, with D possibly TRBD1 on 6 matching bases. This CDR3 is 12 amino acids long. Looked up from germline, CDR1 is MNHEY and CDR2 is SVGAGI. V shed 7 bases and J shed 8 bases, with 9 bases lying between them. The DNA for the CDR3 is TGTGCCAGCACCACAGGGTATTCACCCCTCCACTTT. This translates into CASTTGYSPLHF.

The rearrangement joins TRBV5-4 to TRBJ2-3; 10 bases agree with TRBD2. The germline V gene has CDR1 SGHNT and CDR2 YYREEE (reference sequence). The trim removed 0 bases at V and 6 bases at J, leaving 10 bases unmatched. This CDR3 spans 17 amino acids. CDR3 DNA: TGTGCCAGCAGCTTGGTGCTAGCGGGGGACCTCGAGGATACGCAGTATTTT. This sequence encodes CASSLVLAGDLEDTQYF.

This rearrangement joins TRBV25-1 to TRBJ2-1; no clear D gene. The CDR3 consists of 16 residues. CDR1 is MGHDK and CDR2 is SYGVNS in the germline V gene. V was clipped by 1 base and J by 0 bases, with 10 bases between them. For the CDR3, the DNA is TGTGCCAGCAGTGAATTTTCCCGGAGCTCCTACAATGAGCAGTTCTTC. Amino acid sequence: CASSEFSRSSYNEQFF.

The chain links TRBV19 to TRBJ1-4; D call uncertain. Germline V gives CDR1 LNHDA, CDR2 SQIVND (reference sequence). Deletions cut 3 bases from V and 4 bases from J, with 12 bases between. The CDR3 loop spans 15 amino acids. The CDR3 protein is CASSISGSGNEKLFF. The DNA of the CDR3 is TGTGCCAGTAGTATCTCCGGGAGCGGTAATGAAAAACTGTTTTTT.

The chain is built from TRBV2 and TRBJ2-7; 8 positions agree with TRBD1. This CDR3 has 12 residues. Trimming took 6 bases from V and 4 from J; bases not matched to a gene: 2. The V gene's germline CDR1 is SNHLY and CDR2 FYNNEI. In DNA, the CDR3 is TGTGCCAGCAGACAGGGGGATTACGAGCAGTACTTC. Protein sequence: CASRQGDYEQYF.

The J gene is TRBJ2-7, the V gene TRBV19, with TRBD2 identical over 11 bases. The germline gives CDR1 LNHDA, CDR2 SQIVND (reference sequence). The V and J ends lost 8 bases and 4 bases, in that order; junction bases with no gene match: 7. This CDR3 comprises 14 residues. CDR3 sequence: CASARTSGSYEQYF. CDR3 in DNA: TGTGCCAGTGCACGGACTAGCGGGTCTTACGAGCAGTACTTC.

This clone was seen a handful of times. The chain carries TRBV9 and TRBJ2-1, with 8 bases identical to TRBD1. Germline V lookup: CDR1 SGDLS, CDR2 YYNGEE. This CDR3 has 15 residues. Losses at the gene ends were 3 bases for V and 4 bases for J; bases not matched to a gene: 6. Here the CDR3 DNA reads TGTGCCAGCAGCGAGGACAGGGCCAATTACAATGAGCAGTTCTTC. Protein sequence: CASSEDRANYNEQFF.

Remarks on this clone: Other DNA sequences in the same sample also yield this CDR3. The chain uses TRBV4-3 and TRBJ1-6, with D perhaps matching TRBD1 (6 bases). Germline assignment: CDR1 LGHNA and CDR2 YSLEER. Between the trimmed V and J ends, which lost 6 bases and 0 bases, there was a span of 21 bases. This CDR3 region has 19 residues. CDR3 protein: CASSHRQETPSSYNSPLHF. As DNA, the CDR3 is TGCGCCAGCAGTCACAGACAGGAGACACCAAGCTCCTATAATTCACCCCTCCACTTT.

A few counts support this clone. The chain combines TRBV4-1 with TRBJ2-3; weak D call: TRBD2 (6 bases). CDR1 is MGHRA and CDR2 is YSYEKL in the germline V gene. The CDR3 runs to 14 residues. V dropped 6 bases and J dropped 2 bases, with 12 bases sitting between them. CDR3 amino acids: CASRGSRDTDTQYF. The CDR3 coding sequence is TGCGCCAGCAGGGGGTCGCGGGACACAGATACGCAGTATTTT.